This T cell receptor beta chain was captured by sequencing in a study of blood T cell repertoires in COVID-19. Whole-study context: Donors in the United States, Italy and Spain gave samples during acute or convalescent COVID-19. Nucleic acid was either cDNA or gDNA, and it came from T cells, B-cell-depleted T cells, or PBMCs.

Under the authors' procedure: From reference gene primer amplification, estimates of nucleated cell counts were derived. Clones were sequenced by immunoSEQ multiplex PCR, and TCRdb holds only the in-frame ones, with some missing. The D gene and trimming were derived from the DNA, and the V and J assignments and clone size from that table. Among roughly 150,000 clones listed, approximately 92% were seen once. V shed 6 bases, J shed 7 bases, and the junction held 6 bases outside the gene matches. The CDR3 extends over 12 amino acids. V is TRBV12-3 or TRBV12-4 and J is TRBJ2-7, with 7 bases matching TRBD1. Source material: peripheral blood. The TCR sequence derives from a woman aged 40 to 49 with acute or convalescent COVID-19. The CDR3: CASSQGVGEQYF. CDR3 coding DNA: TGTGCCAGCAGCCAGGGGGTTGGGGAGCAGTACTTC.